This T cell receptor beta chain was profiled in a study of blood T cell repertoires in COVID-19. Methods used by the authors: The authors estimated nucleated cell counts from reference gene primer amplification. Measured with immunoSEQ multiplex PCR; TCRdb has only the in-frame clones, and not every one. The DNA was the basis for D and trimming; V, J and clone size are from that table. Of 85,000 or so clones in the sample, approximately 90% were seen once. There are 15 residues in the CDR3. Trimming took 1 base from V and 5 from J, leaving 11 bases between them. In germline, CDR1 is LNHNV, CDR2 YYDKDF (reference sequence).

The V and J genes are TRBV15 and TRBJ2-2; TRBD2 might be the D (5 bases). This TCR derives from a man aged 50-59 years with active or convalescent COVID-19. Sequenced input: peripheral blood. The CDR3 spells CATSRGGLPTGELFF. Here the CDR3 DNA reads TGTGCCACCAGCAGAGGAGGACTCCCGACCGGGGAGCTGTTTTTT. Based on the CDR3 plus reference TRBV15 and TRBJ2-2, the full variable domain is DAMVIQNPRYQVTQFGKPVTLSCSQTLNHNVMYWYQQKSSQAPKLLFHYYDKDFNNEADTPDNFQSRRPNTSFCFLDIRSPGLGDTAMYLCATSRGGLPTGELFFGEGSRLTVL.